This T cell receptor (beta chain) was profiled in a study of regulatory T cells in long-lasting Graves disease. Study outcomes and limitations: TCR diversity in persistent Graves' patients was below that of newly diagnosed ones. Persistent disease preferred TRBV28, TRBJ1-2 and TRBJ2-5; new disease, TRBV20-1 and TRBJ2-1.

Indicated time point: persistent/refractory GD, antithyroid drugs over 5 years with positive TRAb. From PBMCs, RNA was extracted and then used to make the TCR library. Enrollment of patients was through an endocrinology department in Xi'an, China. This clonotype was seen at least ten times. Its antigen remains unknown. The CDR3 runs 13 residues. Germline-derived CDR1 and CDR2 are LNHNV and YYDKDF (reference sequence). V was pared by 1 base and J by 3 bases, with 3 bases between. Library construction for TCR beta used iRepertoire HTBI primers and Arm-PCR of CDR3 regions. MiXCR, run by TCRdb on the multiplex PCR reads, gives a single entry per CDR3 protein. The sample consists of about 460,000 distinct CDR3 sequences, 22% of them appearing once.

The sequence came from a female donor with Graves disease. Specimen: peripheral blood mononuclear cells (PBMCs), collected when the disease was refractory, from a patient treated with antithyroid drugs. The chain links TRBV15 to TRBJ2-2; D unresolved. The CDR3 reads CATSRVDTGELFF. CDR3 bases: TGTGCCACCAGCAGAGTTGACACCGGGGAGCTGTTTTTT.